What follows describes a single T cell receptor beta chain. The CDR3 has 15 amino acids. Germline CDR1 reads ENHRY; CDR2 reads SYGVKD. V gave up 6 bases and J gave up 8 bases; unmatched junction bases: 14. The sample originates from a study of T cell changes during pregnancy in multiple sclerosis. Generated by immunoSEQ multiplex PCR, the TCRdb table keeps only in-frame clones and is missing some. The sample includes 40,000 to 50,000 clones, 92% of them seen just once. The receptor was isolated from a female donor in good health, enrolled as a control in a pregnancy study. The chain has TRBV10-3 and TRBJ1-2; 8 bases are shared with TRBD1. This specimen consisted of CD4+ T cells from peripheral blood mononuclear cells, obtained in the second trimester of pregnancy. CDR3 region: CAIRDPGQESRGYTF. The CDR3, as DNA: TGTGCCATCAGGGACCCGGGACAGGAGTCGCGGGGCTACACCTTC.